One sample yielded the 14 T cell receptor beta chains listed below, sequenced in a study of blood T cell repertoires in COVID-19. Sequencing was performed with immunoSEQ multiplex PCR; in TCRdb, only in-frame clones are kept and a portion is missing. This table holds 200,000 to 300,000 clones, about 85% found once. The specimen was peripheral blood. The receptors derive from a man in his fifties or sixties with acute or convalescent COVID-19.

V is TRBV10-3 and J is TRBJ1-1; TRBD1 agrees at 9 bases. This CDR3 region has 14 residues. The V gene end was trimmed by 5 bases and the J gene end by 6 bases; junction bases not matched to a gene: 7. In germline, CDR1 is ENHRY, CDR2 SYGVKD. DNA of the CDR3: TGTGCCATCAGTCGGGACAGGGATTTCGCTGAAGCTTTCTTT. Protein: CAISRDRDFAEAFF.

This clone appeared once. V usage is TRBV28 and J usage is TRBJ2-2, with 9 bases matching TRBD1. J was trimmed by 3 bases and V by 6 bases; bases with no gene match: 8. CDR3 length: 16 residues. Germline V gene sequence: CDR1 MDHEN, CDR2 SYDVKM. The CDR3 spells CASSSPDRGHTGELFF. CDR3 nucleotides: TGTGCCAGCAGCTCGCCGGACAGGGGTCACACCGGGGAGCTGTTTTTT. Full variable domain (outside the CDR3, taken from reference TRBV28 and TRBJ2-2): DVKVTQSSRYLVKRTGEKVFLECVQDMDHENMFWYRQDPGLGLRLIYFSYDVKMKEKGDIPEGYSVSREKKERFSLILESASTNQTSMYLCASSSPDRGHTGELFFGEGSRLTVL.

This clone is a singleton in its sample. The CDR3 is CASSLGGGDLQHF. CDR3 DNA: TGTGCCAGCAGCTTAGGAGGCGGGGATCTCCAGCATTTT. This chain links TRBV11-2 with TRBJ1-5; no clear D gene. From germline, CDR1 is SGHAT and CDR2 FQNNGV. CDR3 length: 13 amino acids. Trimming took 1 base from V and 12 from J, leaving 13 bases between them.

This sequence joins TRBV7-3 and TRBJ2-3; weak D call: TRBD2 (5 bases). V was shortened by 3 bases and J by 5 bases, with 9 bases between the two germline ends. This CDR3 is built from 13 residues. Germline V gene lookup returns CDR1 SGHTA and CDR2 FQGTGA. The CDR3 loop is CASSLPGGDTQYF. Here the CDR3 DNA reads TGTGCCAGCAGCTTGCCCGGAGGAGATACGCAGTATTTT.

The chain recombines TRBV24-1 with TRBJ2-1; 9 bases agree with TRBD2. There are 17 residues in the CDR3. V gave up 3 bases and J gave up 6 bases; unmatched junction bases: 11. In germline, CDR1 is KGHDR, CDR2 SFDVKD. In DNA, the CDR3 is TGTGCCACCAGTGATACCTCCGGGACTAGCCCCCTCAATGAGCAGTTCTTC. Translated: CATSDTSGTSPLNEQFF.

The chain recombines TRBV10-3 with TRBJ2-6, with D possibly matching TRBD2 (7 bases). The CDR3 contains 16 residues. Germline loops: CDR1 ENHRY, CDR2 SYGVKD. Between the trimmed V and J ends, which lost 3 bases and 0 bases, there was a span of 9 bases. CDR3 sequence (DNA): TGTGCCATCAGTGATAGGGGGGGCTCTGGGGCCAACGTCCTGACTTTC. Translated: CAISDRGGSGANVLTF.

This rearrangement joins TRBV30 to TRBJ1-3, with a weak D call TRBD1 (6 bases). Germline-derived CDR1 and CDR2 are GTSNPN and SVGIG (reference sequence). Trimming left V 7 bases short and J 2 bases short, with 15 bases between. The CDR3 has 14 amino acids. The CDR3: CASTGIFTGNTIYF. Here the CDR3 DNA reads TGTGCCTCAACAGGGATTTTTACTGGAAACACCATATATTTT.

This clone has a single count. The V and J genes are TRBV3-1 (or the pseudogene TRBV3-2) and TRBJ2-4, with no clear D. Trimming took 0 bases from V and 6 from J, leaving 6 bases between them. This CDR3 is built from 13 residues. The germline V gene encodes CDR1 LGHDT and CDR2 YNNKEL (reference sequence). This CDR3 reads CASSQDWANIQYF. The CDR3 DNA follows: TGTGCCAGCAGCCAAGACTGGGCAAACATTCAGTACTTC.

This clone appeared once. V gene TRBV12-2 combines with J gene TRBJ1-2; the table calls TRBD1, which could not be checked here. TRBV12-2 is listed as a pseudogene. CDR3 length equals 19 residues. CDR3 amino acids: CASRLGPLIRDRVEYGYTF. Here the CDR3 DNA reads TGTGCAAGTCGCTTAGGTCCTCTGATTCGGGACAGGGTAGAGTATGGCTACACCTTC.

This chain uses TRBV13 with TRBJ2-1, with 9 bases matching TRBD1. This CDR3 region has 14 residues. Germline lookup yields CDR1 PRHDT and CDR2 FYEKMQ (reference sequence). The J segment lost 6 bases and the V segment lost 5 bases, leaving 5 bases of the junction unmatched. For the CDR3, the DNA is TGTGCCAGCAGCCGGGACAGGGTGGGCAATGAGCAGTTCTTC. This codes for CASSRDRVGNEQFF.

J is TRBJ2-3 and V is TRBV3-1 (or the pseudogene TRBV3-2), with 7 bases identical to TRBD2. Looked up from germline, CDR1 is LGHDT and CDR2 is YNNKEL (reference sequence). The trim removed 0 bases at V and 2 bases at J, leaving 8 bases unmatched. The CDR3 spans 17 residues. The CDR3, as DNA: TGTGCCAGCAGCCAAGAGGTCGGGCGGGGGTACACAGATACGCAGTATTTT. This encodes CASSQEVGRGYTDTQYF.

CDR3 in amino acids: CASSPPAGTDTQYF. The DNA of the CDR3 is TGTGCCAGCAGCCCACCCGCGGGGACAGATACGCAGTATTTT. This rearrangement joins TRBV5-5 to TRBJ2-3, with D possibly TRBD2 on 6 matching bases. CDR1 and CDR2 from the germline V gene are SGHKS and YYEKEE (reference sequence). This CDR3 is 14 amino acids long. V dropped 4 bases and J dropped 3 bases, with 12 bases sitting between them.

The V call is TRBV2, the J call TRBJ1-2; TRBD1 might be the D (6 bases). There are 11 residues in the CDR3. Per germline, CDR1 SNHLY and CDR2 FYNNEI. V lost 7 bases and J 8 bases, leaving 11 bases between the germline ends. The CDR3 spells CASIWGRGYTF. The CDR3 DNA sequence: TGTGCCAGCATTTGGGGGCGAGGCTACACCTTC.

In nucleotides, the CDR3 is TGTGCCAGCAGCCAGGGTTTTACAGAGACCCAGTACTTC. Its translation is CASSQGFTETQYF. The chain carries TRBV7-3 and TRBJ2-5, with D possibly matching TRBD1 (5 bases). Trimming removed 5 bases at V and 4 bases at J, with 11 bases between. This CDR3 comprises 13 residues. Germline assignment: CDR1 SGHTA and CDR2 FQGTGA.